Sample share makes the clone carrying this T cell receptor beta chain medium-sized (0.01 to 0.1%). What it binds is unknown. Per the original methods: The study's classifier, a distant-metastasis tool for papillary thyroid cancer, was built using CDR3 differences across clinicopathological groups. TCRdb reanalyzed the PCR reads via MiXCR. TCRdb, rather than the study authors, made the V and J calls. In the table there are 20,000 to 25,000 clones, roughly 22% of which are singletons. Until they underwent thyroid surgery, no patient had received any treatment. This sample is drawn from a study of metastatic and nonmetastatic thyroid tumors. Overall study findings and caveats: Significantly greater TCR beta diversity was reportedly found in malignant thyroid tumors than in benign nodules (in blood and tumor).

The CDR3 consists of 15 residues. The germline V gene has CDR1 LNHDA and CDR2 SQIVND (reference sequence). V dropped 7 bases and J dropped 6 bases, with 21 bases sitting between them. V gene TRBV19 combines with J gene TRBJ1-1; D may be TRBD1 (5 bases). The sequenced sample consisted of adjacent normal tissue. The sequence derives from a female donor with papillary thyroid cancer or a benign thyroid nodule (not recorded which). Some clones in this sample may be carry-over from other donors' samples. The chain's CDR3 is CASMGQARAAPEAFF. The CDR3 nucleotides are TGTGCCAGTATGGGGCAGGCTAGGGCGGCTCCTGAAGCTTTCTTT.